These T cell receptor beta chains were read from a single sample in a study of cytotoxic CD8 clonotypes in ibrutinib-treated CLL. Using immunoSEQ multiplex PCR, the repertoire was profiled, and TCRdb retains in-frame clones only, with some absent. The table has around 200,000 clones, more than 70% seen once. The sample in question was PBMCs, obtained after 12 months of ibrutinib treatment. The receptors were sampled from a human donor with chronic lymphocytic leukemia. Each CDR3 is given with its conserved first and last residue. Each record gives: CDR3 protein, V gene.

CDR3 protein: CASSHDRGMAKNIQYF
V gene: TRBV6-6

CDR3 protein: CAISERDPLEQYF
V gene: TRBV10-3

CDR3 protein: CASSPDSFAKNIQYF
V gene: TRBV18

CDR3 protein: CASSSAQGWDEQYF
V gene: TRBV18

CDR3 protein: CASTRSSVETQYF
V gene: TRBV5-1

CDR3 protein: CASSLPTGRRSYEQYF
V gene: TRBV7-9

CDR3 protein: CASSLRQGGYTF
V gene: TRBV2

CDR3 protein: CASSVSEYEQYF
V gene: TRBV6-1

CDR3 protein: CASSQGGQNTEAFF
V gene: TRBV4-2

CDR3 protein: CASRRTGLGLYEQYF
V gene: TRBV19

CDR3 protein: CASRPPGARTDTQYF
V gene: TRBV19

CDR3 protein: CASSLGQDYGYTF
V gene: TRBV5-4

CDR3 protein: CASSLAGGIEQFF
V gene: TRBV11-2

CDR3 protein: CASSSWRGEVTF
V gene: TRBV7-6

CDR3 protein: CASSASPGRGGNNEQFF
V gene: TRBV6-1

CDR3 protein: CASSILAGAYEQYF
V gene: TRBV6-1

CDR3 protein: CASSLAGGVDEQFF
V gene: TRBV5-4

CDR3 protein: CASSTDKYLNTGELFF
V gene: TRBV19

CDR3 protein: CASSPKGEWTGHQPQHF
V gene: TRBV28

CDR3 protein: CASSSLGGGGEKLFF
V gene: TRBV5-1

CDR3 protein: CASSPTGDRTYEQYF
V gene: TRBV18

CDR3 protein: CASSPLGLYSYNEQFF
V gene: TRBV4-2

CDR3 protein: CASSERGAGGYEQYF
V gene: TRBV25-1

CDR3 protein: CASSESGRGNEKLFF
V gene: TRBV6-1

CDR3 protein: CASKTGIPGNTIYF
V gene: TRBV4-1

CDR3 protein: CASSTTGGWVVDTQYF
V gene: TRBV7-6

CDR3 protein: CAIQPGLESYEQYF
V gene: TRBV10-3

CDR3 protein: CASSEDSLDGYTF
V gene: TRBV6-1

CDR3 protein: CASRVGGFDEQYF
V gene: TRBV6-1

CDR3 protein: CASSGSADTQYF
V gene: TRBV27

CDR3 protein: CASSLEEGSTDTQYF
V gene: TRBV5-4

CDR3 protein: CASSLDGSSYNEQFF
V gene: TRBV11-3

CDR3 protein: CASMGEVEKLFF
V gene: TRBV28

CDR3 protein: CASGLSQGKQYF
V gene: TRBV12-5

CDR3 protein: CASSYSRQLGTEAFF
V gene: TRBV6-5

CDR3 protein: CASSELQGSYNEQFF
V gene: TRBV6-1

CDR3 protein: CASSPITGELFF
V gene: TRBV28

CDR3 protein: CASSGGDSNTGELFF
V gene: TRBV6-1

CDR3 protein: CASSTGLAGELFF
V gene: TRBV7-2

CDR3 protein: CASSDSGGWGYTF
V gene: TRBV6-4

CDR3 protein: CASTSQRTDTQYF
V gene: TRBV10-2

CDR3 protein: CATSRDRREGEKLFF
V gene: TRBV15

CDR3 protein: CASSPYGASSYNEQFF
V gene: TRBV13

CDR3 protein: CASSSLQGGTGELFF
V gene: TRBV5-1

CDR3 protein: CASSPGGGGTEAFF
V gene: TRBV18

CDR3 protein: CASSEVWGTVTAFF
V gene: TRBV6-1

CDR3 protein: CAITPGQGVNEQFF
V gene: TRBV10-3

CDR3 protein: CASSVGTGGSYNEQFF
V gene: TRBV9

CDR3 protein: CASRTGDQPQHF
V gene: TRBV6-5

CDR3 protein: CASSQDLLAETDTQYF
V gene: TRBV14

CDR3 protein: CASSLMGEQFF
V gene: TRBV11-1

CDR3 protein: CASSWPEAFF
V gene: TRBV10-1